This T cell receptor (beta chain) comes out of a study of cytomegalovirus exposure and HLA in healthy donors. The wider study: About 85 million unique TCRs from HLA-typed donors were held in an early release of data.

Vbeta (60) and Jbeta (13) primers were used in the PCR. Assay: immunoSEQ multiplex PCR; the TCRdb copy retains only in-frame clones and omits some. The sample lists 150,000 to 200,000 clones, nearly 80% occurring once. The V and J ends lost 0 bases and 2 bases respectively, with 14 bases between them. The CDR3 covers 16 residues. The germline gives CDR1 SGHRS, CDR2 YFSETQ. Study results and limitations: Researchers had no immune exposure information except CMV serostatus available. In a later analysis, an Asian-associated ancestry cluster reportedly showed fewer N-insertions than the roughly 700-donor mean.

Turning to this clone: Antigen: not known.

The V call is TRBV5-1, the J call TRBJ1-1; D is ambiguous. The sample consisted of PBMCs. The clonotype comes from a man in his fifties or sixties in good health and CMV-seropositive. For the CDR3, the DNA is TGCGCCAGCAGCTTGGGAGTGCCGGGGTCCAACACTGAAGCTTTCTTT. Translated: CASSLGVPGSNTEAFF.